The source of this TCR beta chain is a study of blood T cell repertoires in COVID-19. Profiled with immunoSEQ multiplex PCR; TCRdb holds only in-frame clones, not every one. The sample records some 250,000 clones, about 88% being singletons. This clone has only one observation. This TCR was sampled from a woman in her 70s with active or convalescent COVID-19. Material: peripheral blood.

The CDR3 region has the DNA TGTGCCAGCAGCTCAAATGCCGGGAATGGCTACACCTTC. Amino acids: CASSSNAGNGYTF. The rearrangement links TRBV6-5 to TRBJ1-2; D unclear. V gave up 6 bases and J gave up 6 bases, with 14 bases separating them. Germline lookup yields CDR1 MNHEY and CDR2 SVGAGI. This CDR3 is built from 13 residues.